Listed here are 18 T cell receptor beta chains from one sample, sequenced in a study of PD-1 blockade in classical Hodgkin lymphoma. The assay was immunoSEQ multiplex PCR, and TCRdb's table has in-frame clones only and misses some. The sample includes approximately 58,000 clones, roughly 90% of them seen just once. Brentuximab vedotin exposure varied, and every patient relapsed after autologous stem cell transplantation. The source was peripheral blood mononuclear cells (PBMCs), collected before the second cycle of nivolumab. These receptors all come from a human donor with classical Hodgkin lymphoma.

This chain joins TRBV30 and TRBJ1-5; D is undetermined. The CDR3 extends over 13 amino acids. The V and J ends lost 6 bases and 1 base respectively, with 10 bases between them. Germline values: CDR1 GTSNPN, CDR2 SVGIG (reference sequence). CDR3: CACSTESNQPQHF. The CDR3 region has the DNA TGTGCCTGCTCCACTGAGAGCAATCAGCCCCAGCATTTT.

The chain is built from TRBV5-1 and TRBJ1-2; D may be TRBD1 (5 bases). CDR3 size: 16 residues. V shed 2 bases and J shed 8 bases, with 22 bases lying between them. The germline gives CDR1 SGHRS, CDR2 YFSETQ. CDR3 loop: CASSFAGMELGGGYTF. Here the CDR3 DNA reads TGCGCCAGCAGCTTTGCAGGGATGGAGCTCGGAGGAGGCTACACCTTC.

The V gene is TRBV9, the J gene TRBJ1-3; the D is unclear. CDR1 and CDR2 from the germline V gene are SGDLS and YYNGEE. The CDR3 consists of 16 residues. V dropped 6 bases and J dropped 4 bases, with 20 bases sitting between them. The CDR3 loop is CASTDSREVQGNTIYF. The CDR3 DNA reads TGTGCCAGCACCGACTCAAGGGAGGTTCAAGGAAACACCATATATTTT.

The CDR3 reads CASFPGQTNGYTF. The CDR3 region has the DNA TGTGCCAGCTTTCCGGGACAAACAAATGGCTACACCTTC. V usage is TRBV6-1 and J usage is TRBJ1-2, with D perhaps matching TRBD1 (6 bases). V lost 8 bases and J 6 bases, leaving 16 bases between the germline ends. The CDR3 spans 13 residues. The germline V gene encodes CDR1 MNHNS and CDR2 SASEGT.

The rearrangement links TRBV7-6 to TRBJ2-7; TRBD1 might be the D (6 bases). This CDR3 has 13 residues. Germline CDR1 SGHVS, CDR2 FNYEAQ. Trimming left V 0 bases short and J 8 bases short, with 11 bases between. The CDR3 sequence: CASSLAGQDKQYF. The CDR3 nucleotides are TGTGCCAGCAGCTTAGCGGGACAAGATAAGCAGTACTTC.

The chain carries TRBV7-2 and TRBJ1-3; no definite D call. Germline-derived CDR1 and CDR2 are SGHTA and FQGNSA. Trimming shortened V by 4 bases and J by 6 bases, and 13 bases separated the two germline ends. The CDR3 has 14 residues. The CDR3 sequence is CASSSREIPNTIYF. Written as DNA, the CDR3 is TGTGCCAGCAGCTCGAGGGAGATACCAAACACCATATATTTT.

The chain uses TRBV5-1 and TRBJ2-7; possible D gene TRBD1, 6 bases. The germline V gene encodes CDR1 SGHRS and CDR2 YFSETQ. The CDR3 loop spans 16 amino acids. Trimming left V 4 bases short and J 1 base short, with 18 bases between. CDR3 in amino acids: CASSLARGPPSYEQYF. CDR3 DNA: TGCGCCAGCAGCCTGGCCAGGGGCCCTCCTTCCTACGAGCAGTACTTC.

This chain uses TRBV5-1 with TRBJ1-4; possibly TRBD1 for D (5 bases). Germline CDR1 reads SGHRS; CDR2 reads YFSETQ. Trimming took off 2 bases at V and 0 bases at J, with 8 bases between the two ends. The CDR3 totals 15 residues. The CDR3 region is CASSFQGATNEKLFF. Here the CDR3 DNA reads TGCGCCAGCAGCTTTCAGGGCGCAACTAATGAAAAACTGTTTTTT.

This clone was seen once. A read error may account for a junction end that differs from germline. This chain connects TRBV6-1 to TRBJ2-1; 8 bases agree with TRBD2. The CDR3 runs to 16 residues. Germline-derived CDR1 and CDR2 are MNHNS and SASEGT. As DNA, the CDR3 is TGTGCCGGCAGTGAAGCGAGGACTAGCCCCCGGAATGAGCAGTTCTTC. It codes for CAGSEARTSPRNEQFF.

The chain combines TRBV18 with TRBJ2-7; no firm D call. Deletions cut 5 bases from V and 3 bases from J, with 14 bases between. Per germline, CDR1 KGHSH and CDR2 LQKENI. This CDR3 spans 14 amino acids. The CDR3 DNA is TGTGCCAGCTCAATAATAGACGAGTTCTACGAGCAGTACTTC. It yields the protein CASSIIDEFYEQYF.

The gene calls are TRBV5-4 and TRBJ2-5; D might be TRBD1 (6 bases). Germline loops: CDR1 SGHNT, CDR2 YYREEE (reference sequence). V lost 4 bases and J lost 5, with 24 bases in between. CDR3 size: 17 residues. The CDR3 coding sequence is TGTGCCAGCAGCCTACCCAGGGCACAGGGTTTAGTGGAGACCCAGTACTTC. Translated: CASSLPRAQGLVETQYF.

Written as DNA, the CDR3 is TGTGCCAGCAGCAAATTCAGGGTCCCCCCGGATCAGCCCCAGCATTTT. Its translation: CASSKFRVPPDQPQHF. The chain couples TRBV21-1 to TRBJ1-5; no DNA check was done on the table's D call, TRBD1. TRBV21-1 is reported as a pseudogene. The CDR3 sequence is 16 residues long.

The rearrangement joins TRBV6-1 to TRBJ2-1; TRBD1 aligns across 7 bases. CDR3 length: 14 residues. Germline CDR1 MNHNS, CDR2 SASEGT. V lost 3 bases, J lost 10 bases, and 9 bases stayed unmatched. The DNA for the CDR3 is TGTGCCAGCAGTGACGGCTCGACAGGGAGCGAGCAGTTCTTC. It specifies CASSDGSTGSEQFF.

The chain recombines TRBV7-8 with TRBJ2-2; D gene uncertain. V lost 4 bases, J lost 1 base, and 7 bases lay in between. The CDR3 is 14 amino acids. Per germline, CDR1 SGHVS and CDR2 FQNEAQ. CDR3 bases: TGTGCCAGCAGCTCTACCGAGAACACCGGGGAGCTGTTTTTT. This translates into CASSSTENTGELFF.

The CDR3 nucleotides read TGCGCCAGCAGCTTGGCGGACAGCGACTATGGCTACACCTTC. It encodes CASSLADSDYGYTF. The rearrangement uses TRBV5-1 and TRBJ1-2; a weak D match, TRBD1 (6 bases). Trimming removed 0 bases at V and 3 bases at J, with 9 bases between. Germline V gene sequence: CDR1 SGHRS, CDR2 YFSETQ. The CDR3 loop spans 14 amino acids.

V and J are TRBV7-6 and TRBJ1-6; 7 bases line up with TRBD1. CDR3 length: 15 residues. Germline assignment: CDR1 SGHVS and CDR2 FNYEAQ. The junction had 16 bases not matched to a gene; V was cut back by 5 bases and J by 15 bases. The DNA for the CDR3 is TGTGCCAGCAGCGGACTAGGCATGACAGGGAGGCTCCTCCACTTT. Residues: CASSGLGMTGRLLHF.

CDR3 loop: CASSQDHLAGGAYEQFF. DNA of the CDR3: TGTGCCAGCAGCCAAGACCATCTAGCGGGAGGGGCCTATGAGCAGTTCTTC. The V gene is TRBV4-2, the J gene TRBJ2-1; 12 bases are a match to TRBD2. Per the germline V gene, CDR1 is LGHNA and CDR2 is YNFKEQ. The CDR3 is made up of 17 amino acids. V dropped 0 bases and J dropped 8; count of bases not matched to a gene: 8.

The V gene is TRBV12-5, the J gene TRBJ2-5, with D perhaps matching TRBD1 or TRBD2 (5 bases each). Per germline, CDR1 LGHNT and CDR2 FRNRAP. The CDR3 is 16 residues long. The germline V and J ends were trimmed by 0 bases and 5 bases, with 16 bases remaining between them. CDR3 region: CASGLVLGTTGETQYF. The DNA for the CDR3 is TGTGCTAGTGGTTTGGTCCTCGGGACCACGGGGGAGACCCAGTACTTC.